This is a list of T cell receptor beta chains from one sample in a study of Graves' ophthalmopathy and Graves' hyperthyroidism. TCRdb re-analysed the multiplex PCR reads in MiXCR, keeping a single row per CDR3 protein. The repertoire consists of hundreds of thousands of distinct CDR3 sequences, with over 40% occurring once and the leading ten covering around 3.3%. Sample: peripheral blood. Receptor source: an adult man with Graves' ophthalmopathy. The CDR3 runs from the conserved cysteine through the conserved F or W. A D gene is named only where the DNA matches it firmly. Not all rows give a size; the values are once, few, many and, for expanded clones, a class.

J gene,V gene,clone size,D gene,CDR3 protein,CDR3 DNA
TRBJ2-5,TRBV7-8,-,TRBD2,CASSSSGSSYQETQYF,TGTGCCAGCAGCTCAAGCGGGAGTAGCTACCAAGAGACCCAGTACTTC
TRBJ2-5,TRBV5-1,-,-,CASSLDGPSQETQYF,TGTGCCAGCAGCTTGGACGGACCATCCCAAGAGACCCAGTACTTC
TRBJ2-7,TRBV10-3,-,-,CASSLSRQSYEQHF,TGTGCCAGCAGTTTATCGAGACAGAGCTACGAGCAGCACTTC
TRBJ2-6,TRBV7-8,-,-,CASSQEGGSGANVLTF,TGTGCCAGCAGCCAAGAGGGCGGCTCTGGGGCCAACGTCCTGACTTTC
TRBJ1-2,TRBV16,many,-,CASSQYFAPKYGYTF,TGTGCCAGCAGCCAATACTTCGCGCCGAAATATGGCTACACCTTC
TRBJ2-7,TRBV3-1,-,TRBD2,CASSSSGVHEQYF,TGTGCCAGCAGTTCTAGCGGGGTTCACGAGCAGTACTTC
TRBJ2-7,TRBV5-1,many,-,CASSLERFYEQYF,TGCGCCAGCAGCTTGGAACGGTTCTACGAGCAGTACTTC
TRBJ2-6,TRBV6-5,-,-,CASIKDRLSASGANVLTF,TGTGCCAGCATCAAAGACAGGCTATCTGCCTCTGGGGCCAACGTCCTGACTTTC
TRBJ2-5,TRBV12-3/TRBV12-4,many,-,CASSFSRAQETQYF,TGTGCCAGCAGTTTTAGTAGGGCCCAAGAGACCCAGTACTTC
TRBJ2-7,TRBV5-8,few,TRBD2,CASSPSGILDEQYF,TGTGCCAGCAGCCCAAGCGGGATTTTAGACGAGCAGTACTTC
TRBJ1-5,TRBV19,-,-,CASSMQGGMGSQPQHF,TGTGCCAGTAGTATGCAGGGAGGGATGGGAAGTCAGCCCCAGCATTTT
TRBJ2-6,TRBV5-1,-,-,CASRKGGDTEAF,TGCGCCAGCCGCAAGGGCGGGGACACTGAAGCTTTC
TRBJ1-5,TRBV24-1,many,-,CATRAGVYQPQHF,TGTGCCACCAGGGCGGGCGTTTACCAGCCCCAGCATTTT
TRBJ1-5,TRBV10-2,-,TRBD1,CASSEEGQGGQPQHF,TGCGCCAGCAGTGAGGAAGGACAGGGCGGTCAGCCCCAGCATTTT
TRBJ1-4,TRBV12-3/TRBV12-4,many,TRBD1,CASSLSLGQGDEKLFF,TGTGCCAGCAGTTTAAGTTTGGGACAGGGGGATGAAAAACTGTTTTTT
TRBJ1-2,TRBV2,-,TRBD1,CASGTGDYYGYTF,TGTGCCAGCGGTACAGGGGATTACTATGGCTACACCTTC
TRBJ2-6,TRBV2,many,-,CASSAQGGASGANVLTF,TGTGCCAGCAGTGCACAGGGTGGGGCCTCTGGGGCCAACGTCCTGACTTTC
TRBJ2-5,TRBV7-9,-,TRBD2,CASSLLSGGAGETQYF,TGTGCCAGCAGCTTACTAAGCGGGGGGGCGGGAGAGACCCAGTACTTC
TRBJ2-6,TRBV25-1,-,-,CASSEAGAGANVLTF,TGTGCCAGCAGTGAAGCAGGGGCTGGGGCCAACGTCCTGACTTTC
TRBJ2-5,TRBV7-2,many,TRBD2,CASSLVPLAGQETQYF,TGTGCCAGCAGCTTAGTTCCACTAGCGGGACAAGAGACCCAGTACTTC
TRBJ1-2,TRBV2,-,TRBD1,CASKQGTSAYGYTF,TGTGCCAGCAAACAGGGGACCAGTGCCTATGGCTACACCTTC
TRBJ2-7,TRBV7-3,many,-,CASSLRPGPDYEQYF,TGTGCCAGCAGCTTACGGCCGGGGCCCGACTACGAGCAGTACTTC